In this sample, the clone carrying this TCR beta chain turned up a few times. What it binds is unknown. The entry originates in a study of blood T cells in healthy people across ages. Sample-barcoded 5' priming and a J-beta primer mix drove a second PCR of roughly 7 to 11 cycles. TCRdb recomputed calls from the 5' RACE reads with MiXCR, one row per CDR3 protein. The profile shows about 1 million distinct CDR3 sequences, around 43% of them singletons. Whole-study results and caveats: Age showed a roughly linear inverse relationship with TCR beta diversity per million T cells.

The V gene's germline CDR1 is PRHDT and CDR2 FYEKMQ (reference sequence). This CDR3 is 17 amino acids long. V lost 4 bases, J lost 4 bases, and 12 bases stayed unmatched. The chain joins TRBV13 to TRBJ2-1; 8 nucleotides match TRBD1. This TCR was recovered from an older woman in good health. Sequenced sample: blood. CDR3 protein: CASSSPGQGWGYNEQFF. The CDR3 DNA sequence: TGTGCCAGCAGCTCGCCAGGACAGGGATGGGGATACAATGAGCAGTTCTTC.